What follows are 32 T cell receptor beta chains derived from one specimen sequenced in a study of blood T cells in healthy people across ages. The second PCR ran roughly 7 to 12 cycles with a sample-barcoded 5' primer and J-beta primers. From the 5' RACE reads, TCRdb called clonotypes with MiXCR, one entry per CDR3 protein. Here the sample spans 550,000 to 700,000 distinct CDR3 sequences, 27% being singletons. Sequencing was done on a sample of blood. All receptors come from an older woman in good health.

In its sample, this clonotype was seen a few times. This chain connects TRBV10-3 to TRBJ2-3; D assignment may be TRBD1 or TRBD2 (7 bases each). This CDR3 comprises 12 residues. CDR1 is ENHRY and CDR2 is SYGVKD in the germline V gene. V lost 10 bases to trimming and J lost 5 bases, with 13 bases between them. CDR3 amino acids: CATQGGGDTQYF. The CDR3 bases are TGTGCCACTCAGGGGGGGGGAGATACGCAGTATTTT.

The chain uses TRBV24-1 and TRBJ2-7, with unresolved D. The CDR3 covers 12 residues. Germline CDR1 KGHDR, CDR2 SFDVKD. Trimming pared 0 bases from V and 3 bases from J, leaving 2 bases between. This CDR3 reads CATSDLGYEQYF. The DNA of the CDR3 is TGTGCCACCAGTGATTTGGGCTACGAGCAGTACTTC.

This clonotype was recorded a few times. The J gene is TRBJ2-5, the V gene TRBV4-3; 11 bases match TRBD2. The better agreement between TRBJ2-1 and the DNA end casts doubt on the J call. CDR3 length equals 15 residues. Germline V gene data show CDR1 as LGHNA and CDR2 as YSLEER. This CDR3 reads CASSPGLAAAGEQFF. The CDR3 bases are TGCGCCAGCAGCCCGGGACTAGCGGCGGCGGGTGAGCAGTTCTTC.

The chain links TRBV20-1 to TRBJ2-7; 7 positions agree with TRBD1. The trim removed 5 bases at V and 3 bases at J, leaving 4 bases unmatched. The CDR3 is made up of 12 amino acids. CDR1 is DFQATT and CDR2 is SNEGSKA in the germline V gene (reference sequence). The chain's CDR3 is CSALRDSYEQYF. The CDR3 bases are TGCAGTGCTCTCCGGGACAGCTACGAGCAGTACTTC.

This clonotype was detected ten times or more. The chain has TRBV12-5 and TRBJ2-6; D unclear. V lost 4 bases and J 2 bases, leaving 6 bases between the germline ends. The CDR3 sequence is 14 residues long. The V gene's germline CDR1 is LGHNT and CDR2 FRNRAP. The CDR3 region has the DNA TGTGCTAGTGGTTGGGGTGCTGGGGCCAACGTCCTGACTTTC. The encoded protein is CASGWGAGANVLTF. The variable domain in full, with the rest retrieved from reference TRBV12-5 and TRBJ2-6, is DARVTQTPRHKVTEMGQEVTMRCQPILGHNTVFWYRQTMMQGLELLAYFRNRAPLDDSGMPKDRFSAEMPDATLATLKIQPSEPRDSAVYFCASGWGAGANVLTFGAGSRLTVL.

As for this clonotype: The final CDR3 position lacks the conserved phenylalanine or tryptophan, pointing to a likely read error. This chain links TRBV6-1 with TRBJ1-1; D gene ambiguous. This CDR3 comprises 14 residues. V lost 7 bases to trimming and J lost 10 bases, with 22 bases between them. The germline V gene has CDR1 MNHNS and CDR2 SASEGT. The CDR3 loop reads CASNLLTTPPGAFS. CDR3 in DNA: TGTGCCAGCAACCTGCTAACTACGCCCCCCGGAGCTTTCTCT.

This clonotype was observed a handful of times. The chain uses TRBV9 and TRBJ2-2, with TRBD2 matching over 9 bases. Germline CDR1 reads SGDLS; CDR2 reads YYNGEE. Trimming removed 6 bases from V and 5 bases from J; junction bases left unmatched: 2. This CDR3 spans 13 amino acids. This CDR3 is CASNLAGTGELFF. The CDR3 DNA follows: TGTGCCAGCAACCTAGCGGGGACCGGGGAGCTGTTTTTT.

The chain recombines TRBV29-1 with TRBJ2-5; D unclear. The germline CDR1 and CDR2 sequences are SQVTM and ANQGSEA. The CDR3 spans 12 residues. V lost 2 bases and J 3 bases, leaving 7 bases between the germline ends. CDR3 in DNA: TGCAGCGTTGAACCCCCAGAAGAGACCCAGTACTTC. Translated: CSVEPPEETQYF.

The genes are TRBV7-2 and TRBJ2-5; a weak D match, TRBD2 (6 bases). This CDR3 has 15 residues. V gave up 5 bases and J gave up 0 bases, with 13 bases separating them. CDR1 SGHTA and CDR2 FQGNSA come from the germline V gene. CDR3 protein: CASSAGTLNQETQYF. In DNA form, the CDR3 reads TGTGCCAGCAGCGCCGGGACTTTGAACCAAGAGACCCAGTACTTC.

This clonotype came up a few times. This rearrangement joins TRBV29-1 to TRBJ1-4, with D tentatively TRBD1 (6 bases). The CDR3 length is 15 residues. Trimming pared 0 bases from V and 8 bases from J, leaving 16 bases between. From germline, CDR1 is SQVTM and CDR2 ANQGSEA. In DNA, the CDR3 is TGCAGCGTTGAAGATCGATCAGGGGTGGGAGAAAAACTGTTTTTT. Its translation is CSVEDRSGVGEKLFF. Complete variable domain (other parts from reference TRBV29-1 and TRBJ1-4): SAVISQKPSRDICQRGTSLTIQCQVDSQVTMMFWYRQQPGQSLTLIATANQGSEATYESGFVIDKFPISRPNLTFSTLTVSNMSPEDSSIYLCSVEDRSGVGEKLFFGSGTQLSVL.

The CDR3 DNA reads as TGCAGCGTTGAGGTTTCAAGCGGTAATGAGCAGTTCTTC. As protein: CSVEVSSGNEQFF. This chain joins TRBV29-1 and TRBJ2-1; a possible D gene is TRBD2 (5 bases). Germline values: CDR1 SQVTM, CDR2 ANQGSEA. CDR3 length equals 13 residues. The V and J ends lost 3 bases and 7 bases respectively, with 13 bases between them.

The chain couples TRBV9 to TRBJ2-3, with no clear D. The germline CDR1 and CDR2 sequences are SGDLS and YYNGEE. The V end was cut by 7 bases, the J end by 6 bases, with 21 bases between. The CDR3 is 15 amino acids. The CDR3 region is CASSNLVGDVDTQYF. CDR3 nucleotides: TGTGCCAGCTCCAACCTCGTGGGCGATGTGGATACGCAGTATTTT.

This clonotype was seen a few times. A read error may account for a junction end that differs from germline. The chain combines TRBV5-1 with TRBJ2-5, with 13 bases lining up with TRBD2. Looked up from germline, CDR1 is SGHRS and CDR2 is YFSETQ. This CDR3 is built from 14 residues. In DNA form, the CDR3 reads TGCGCCAGCAGCAGGGGACTAGCGGGGTATGAGCGGTTCTTC. Translating gives CASSRGLAGYERFF.

The chain links TRBV18 to TRBJ1-4; D is unresolved. This CDR3 contains 15 residues. The germline V gene has CDR1 KGHSH and CDR2 LQKENI. V lost 2 bases, J lost 0 bases, and 7 bases lay in between. CDR3 sequence: CASSPGVSTNEKLFF. CDR3 DNA: TGTGCCAGCTCACCAGGGGTATCAACTAATGAAAAACTGTTTTTT. Combining the CDR3 with reference TRBV18 and TRBJ1-4 gives the whole variable domain NAGVMQNPRHLVRRRGQEARLRCSPMKGHSHVYWYRQLPEEGLKFMVYLQKENIIDESGMPKERFSAEFPKEGPSILRIQQVVRGDSAAYFCASSPGVSTNEKLFFGSGTQLSVL.

V usage is TRBV20-1 and J usage is TRBJ2-1, with 7 bases fitting TRBD2. Trimming cost V 1 base and J 10 bases; bases outside gene matches: 16. This CDR3 is 16 amino acids long. Germline V gene sequence: CDR1 DFQATT, CDR2 SNEGSKA (reference sequence). The CDR3 region is CSARGGREAGWGEQFF. In DNA form, the CDR3 reads TGCAGTGCTAGAGGAGGTCGGGAAGCGGGGTGGGGGGAGCAGTTCTTC.

This clonotype was detected only a few times. The chain has TRBV29-1 and TRBJ1-1, with 11 bases fitting TRBD1. Germline-derived CDR1 and CDR2 are SQVTM and ANQGSEA. The CDR3 is 15 residues long. As DNA, the CDR3 is TGCAGTGTTTTGGGGACAGGGGGAGGAAACACTGAAGCTTTCTTT. Amino acid sequence: CSVLGTGGGNTEAFF.

This clonotype was seen only once. This chain links TRBV15 with TRBJ2-5, with 10 bases aligning to TRBD2. J lost 4 bases, V lost 0 bases, and 5 bases had no gene match. CDR3 length equals 16 residues. Germline V CDR1 and CDR2: LNHNV, YYDKDF (reference sequence). CDR3 region: CATSRDKAGGVETQYF. The CDR3 nucleotides are TGTGCCACCAGCAGAGATAAAGCGGGGGGGGTAGAGACCCAGTACTTC.

At least ten counts were recorded for this clonotype. V usage is TRBV20-1 and J usage is TRBJ2-2; maybe TRBD2 (6 bases). The CDR3 is 14 residues long. Trimming cost V 0 bases and J 7 bases, with 12 bases left between them. The germline V gene has CDR1 DFQATT and CDR2 SNEGSKA (reference sequence). The CDR3 here is CSARDLGGHGELFF. In DNA, the CDR3 is TGCAGTGCTAGAGATCTGGGGGGTCACGGGGAGCTGTTTTTT.

This chain links TRBV6-6 with TRBJ1-5; no reliable D call. The CDR3 spans 12 residues. Germline-derived CDR1 and CDR2 are MNHNY and SVGAGI (reference sequence). With 7 bases removed from V and 3 bases from J, the gap between germline ends came to 7 bases. The DNA of the CDR3 is TGTGCCAGCACCATCAACAATCAGCCCCAGCATTTT. Its protein is CASTINNQPQHF.

Concerning this clonotype itself: The junction departs from germline at one end; a sequencing error may be responsible. The V and J genes are TRBV12-3 or TRBV12-4 and TRBJ2-3; 7 bases are a match to TRBD1. The CDR3 runs to 14 residues. The DNA for the CDR3 is TGTACCAGCAGTTTGGGACAGCGCACAGATGCGCGGTATTTT. It codes for CTSSLGQRTDARYF.

This clonotype was detected a few times. The J gene is TRBJ2-5, the V gene TRBV6-2 or TRBV6-3; no clear D. The CDR3 is made up of 11 amino acids. Germline V gives CDR1 MNHEY, CDR2 SVGEGT. V lost 3 bases and J lost 9, with 8 bases in between. CDR3 in amino acids: CASSYGKAQYF. Here the CDR3 DNA reads TGTGCCAGCAGTTATGGAAAGGCCCAGTACTTC.

As DNA, the CDR3 is TGTGCCAGCAGTCCCGGGACCGGCCCTGAAAAACTGTTTTTT. Amino acids: CASSPGTGPEKLFF. The chain carries TRBV2 and TRBJ1-4, with D perhaps matching TRBD1 (5 bases). The CDR3 loop spans 14 amino acids. The germline V and J ends were trimmed by 5 bases and 7 bases, with 14 bases remaining between them. Per germline, CDR1 SNHLY and CDR2 FYNNEI. Looking up the rest from reference TRBV2 and TRBJ1-4 gives the full variable domain: EPEVTQTPSHQVTQMGQEVILRCVPISNHLYFYWYRQILGQKVEFLVSFYNNEISEKSEIFDDQFSVERPDGSNFTLKIRSTKLEDSAMYFCASSPGTGPEKLFFGSGTQLSVL.

This clonotype was picked up a small number of times. This chain links TRBV20-1 with TRBJ1-2, with 7 positions matching TRBD1. The CDR3 extends over 12 amino acids. V lost 6 bases, J lost 8 bases, and 9 bases stayed unmatched. Germline V gives CDR1 DFQATT, CDR2 SNEGSKA (reference sequence). The CDR3 region is CSAPRQGYGYTF. CDR3 bases: TGCAGTGCCCCTAGACAGGGCTACGGCTACACCTTC.

In this sample, this clonotype turned up a few times. Because the CDR3 is missing its conserved closing phenylalanine or tryptophan, this is likely a read error. The V gene is TRBV12-3 or TRBV12-4, the J gene TRBJ2-1, with D unresolved. The CDR3 totals 14 residues. With 7 bases removed from V and 0 bases from J, the gap between germline ends came to 10 bases. In DNA, the CDR3 is TGTGCCAGCAAGTCCCGTAGCTCCTACAATGAGCAGTTCCTC. Amino acid sequence: CASKSRSSYNEQFL.

This clonotype has a count of ten or more. This chain joins TRBV5-1 and TRBJ2-3, with D possibly TRBD2 on 6 matching bases. This CDR3 is 15 amino acids long. V was shortened by 1 base and J by 2 bases, with 11 bases between the two germline ends. Germline CDR1 and CDR2: SGHRS and YFSETQ. The CDR3 loop reads CASSLSGGFTDTQYF. The CDR3 nucleotides are TGCGCCAGCAGCTTGTCCGGGGGATTCACAGATACGCAGTATTTT.

V is TRBV11-3 and J is TRBJ2-1; 7 bases are a match to TRBD1. From germline, CDR1 is SGHNT and CDR2 YENEEA. The CDR3 is 17 residues long. Trimming took 1 base from V and 5 from J; bases not matched to a gene: 11. The CDR3 sequence: CASSLGKGASINNEQFF. Here the CDR3 DNA reads TGTGCCAGCAGCTTAGGGAAGGGGGCATCGATCAACAATGAGCAGTTCTTC.

The V and J genes are TRBV9 and TRBJ2-1; TRBD1 matches at 10 bases. The assigned J gene may be wrong: the sequence end matches TRBJ2-7 better. The CDR3 totals 13 residues. Germline lookup yields CDR1 SGDLS and CDR2 YYNGEE. The CDR3 region is CASGKGQGYEQYF. The CDR3 DNA reads TGTGCCAGCGGGAAGGGACAGGGGTACGAGCAGTACTTC.

This clonotype turned up a few times. The chain has TRBV3-1 and TRBJ2-3; 9 positions agree with TRBD1. The germline V gene has CDR1 LGHDT and CDR2 YNNKEL (reference sequence). The V gene end was trimmed by 2 bases and the J gene end by 11 bases; junction bases not matched to a gene: 2. This CDR3 is built from 12 residues. For the CDR3, the DNA is TGTGCCAGCAGCCAAACGGACAGGGGGCAGTATTTT. Translated, it gives CASSQTDRGQYF.

This clonotype was recorded only once. The J gene is TRBJ2-3, the V gene TRBV2; D unclear. This CDR3 is built from 15 residues. The V gene lost 2 bases and the J gene lost 2 bases, with 11 bases spanning the gap. The germline V gene has CDR1 SNHLY and CDR2 FYNNEI. The CDR3 DNA sequence: TGTGCCAGCAGTGAATGGAGCGCCGACACAGATACGCAGTATTTT. It yields the protein CASSEWSADTDTQYF.

V gene TRBV18 combines with J gene TRBJ2-7; D perhaps matches TRBD2 (5 bases). The CDR3 has 13 amino acids. The germline V gene has CDR1 KGHSH and CDR2 LQKENI. Between the trimmed V and J ends, which lost 2 bases and 1 base, there was a span of 6 bases. The CDR3 is CASSPGRSYEQYF. The CDR3 DNA is TGTGCCAGCTCACCAGGGAGATCCTACGAGCAGTACTTC.

CDR3 amino acids: CASSSGQVSAEQYF. DNA of the CDR3: TGTGCCAGCAGTTCCGGACAGGTGTCTGCCGAGCAGTACTTC. This rearrangement joins TRBV28 to TRBJ2-7; TRBD1 aligns across 7 bases. V dropped 4 bases and J dropped 6; count of bases not matched to a gene: 9. In germline, CDR1 is MDHEN, CDR2 SYDVKM. This CDR3 region has 14 residues.

The table lists this clonotype with a few counts. This chain links TRBV15 with TRBJ2-3, with a possible D match to TRBD1 (5 bases). CDR1 is LNHNV and CDR2 is YYDKDF in the germline V gene (reference sequence). V lost 6 bases, J lost 3 bases, and 16 bases lay in between. The CDR3 sequence is 15 residues long. The CDR3 coding sequence is TGTGCCACCAGTACCTTGCTGTCAGGGACAGATACGCAGTATTTT. Its translation is CATSTLLSGTDTQYF.